The clone carrying this T cell receptor beta chain was seen once. This sample is drawn from a study of blood T cell repertoires in COVID-19. Study-level information: Acute and convalescent COVID-19 samples came from the United States, Italy and Spain.

Unmatched junction bases numbered 7, after V lost 3 bases and J lost 5 bases. Looked up from germline, CDR1 is MGHRA and CDR2 is YSYEKL. CDR3 size: 16 residues. In the original analysis: The assay estimated nucleated cells by amplifying reference gene primers. Profiling relied on immunoSEQ multiplex PCR, and the TCRdb table lists in-frame clones only, not all of them. The D gene and trimming were derived from the DNA, and the V and J assignments and clone size from that table. The sample has 160,000 or so clones; 65% to 85% are singletons. The origin of this receptor is a woman of 80 years or more with acute or convalescent COVID-19. Source material: peripheral blood. The rearrangement links TRBV4-1 to TRBJ2-5, with 12 bases matching TRBD2. Written as DNA, the CDR3 is TGCGCCAGCAGCCAGCTAAGACTAGCGGGAGTGGAGACCCAGTACTTC. This encodes CASSQLRLAGVETQYF.